This T cell receptor beta chain was captured in a study of CD8+CD57+ T cells in acquired aplastic anemia. Overall study: The DNA of sorted CD4+ and CD8+ cells averaged about 3 ug.

Profiling that covered TCR beta VDJ and CDR3 relied on genomic DNA as its template. MiXCR was run by TCRdb on the reads, yielding one entry per CDR3 protein. Of hundreds of thousands of distinct CDR3 sequences in the sample, 50% to 65% were seen once. CD8+CD57+ cell expansion had been shown by flow cytometry in patients chosen for sequencing. The sample holds a few counts of this clonotype. Sequencing was carried out using sorted CD4+, CD8+, or CD8+CD57+ T cells (not recorded which) from PBMCs. The receptor was derived from a human donor with aplastic anemia.

CDR3 DNA: TGTGCCAGTAGTATGAGCGGGCAGGGGACGGAAAAACTGTTTTTT. Translating it yields CASSMSGQGTEKLFF. The chain uses TRBV19 and TRBJ1-4; D perhaps matches TRBD1 (6 bases). The CDR3 consists of 15 residues. Germline CDR1 and CDR2: LNHDA and SQIVND (reference sequence). Trimming shortened V by 3 bases and J by 8 bases, and 16 bases separated the two germline ends.